The 22 T cell receptor beta chains in this list originate from one sample, sequenced in a study of shared clonotypes between healthy human individuals. Profiled with immunoSEQ multiplex PCR; TCRdb holds only in-frame clones, not every one. The sample holds about 2.3 million clones, about 92% seen once. Sequencing was carried out using naive CD4+ T cells from PBMCs. The subset denotes: CD45RA+ positively selected. The receptors here all came from a young man in good health. Some clones in this sample may be carry-over from other donors' samples.

The chain carries TRBV4-3 and TRBJ2-3; the match to TRBD2 covers 15 bases. V lost 1 base and J lost 5; bases outside the gene matches: 7. This CDR3 is built from 18 residues. Germline V gene lookup returns CDR1 LGHNA and CDR2 YSLEER. CDR3 protein: CASSQGWTSGRARDTQYF. The CDR3 nucleotides read TGCGCCAGCAGCCAAGGATGGACTAGCGGGAGGGCTCGAGATACGCAGTATTTT.

This rearrangement joins TRBV7-8 to TRBJ2-4; TRBD2 might be the D (6 bases). Germline V CDR1 and CDR2: SGHVS, FQNEAQ. V gave up 1 base and J gave up 4 bases, with 14 bases separating them. There are 16 residues in the CDR3. The CDR3 sequence: CASSLVQPRGKNIQYF. The CDR3 coding sequence is TGTGCCAGCAGCTTAGTACAACCTCGGGGGAAAAACATTCAGTACTTC.

Only a few counts were recorded for this clone. CDR3 protein: CSVSRDLPNTEAFF. The CDR3 DNA reads TGCAGCGTGTCGAGGGACCTTCCGAACACTGAAGCTTTCTTT. This rearrangement joins TRBV29-1 to TRBJ1-1; possibly TRBD1 for D (5 bases). Germline V gene sequence: CDR1 SQVTM, CDR2 ANQGSEA. The CDR3 contains 14 residues. V dropped 6 bases and J dropped 1 base, with 15 bases sitting between them.

The chain links TRBV6-5 to TRBJ1-2; a possible D gene is TRBD1 (5 bases). This CDR3 contains 13 residues. CDR1 MNHEY and CDR2 SVGAGI come from the germline V gene. The V end lost 8 bases, the J end lost 8 bases, and 18 bases lay between the germline ends. The CDR3 sequence is CASRRGGSEGYTF. The CDR3 region has the DNA TGTGCCAGCCGACGGGGCGGCTCAGAGGGCTACACCTTC.

The chain joins TRBV28 to TRBJ2-1; maybe TRBD1 (6 bases). The CDR3 has 15 residues. Germline values: CDR1 MDHEN, CDR2 SYDVKM. Between the trimmed V and J ends, which lost 5 bases and 5 bases, there was a span of 16 bases. CDR3 region: CASSETGTLNNEQFF. The CDR3 DNA follows: TGTGCCAGCAGTGAAACCGGGACATTAAACAATGAGCAGTTCTTC. The complete variable domain, with remaining parts taken from reference TRBV28 and TRBJ2-1, reads DVKVTQSSRYLVKRTGEKVFLECVQDMDHENMFWYRQDPGLGLRLIYFSYDVKMKEKGDIPEGYSVSREKKERFSLILESASTNQTSMYLCASSETGTLNNEQFFGPGTRLTVL.

The DNA for the CDR3 is TGTGCCAGCAGCCAGATGTTAAAACTTGAAGCTTTCTTT. As protein: CASSQMLKLEAFF. This sequence joins TRBV11-2 and TRBJ1-1, with unresolved D. The CDR3 contains 13 residues. Per germline, CDR1 SGHAT and CDR2 FQNNGV. Trimming took 5 bases from V and 7 from J, leaving 14 bases between them.

For the CDR3, the DNA is TGTGCCAGCAGCCAAAACAGGGGGCTAGGGACTGAAGCTTTCTTT. Its translation: CASSQNRGLGTEAFF. The rearrangement uses TRBV14 and TRBJ1-1; TRBD1 matches 9 bases. The CDR3 sequence is 15 residues long. The germline gives CDR1 SGHDN, CDR2 FVKESK. Trimming at V came to 2 bases and at J to 5 bases, leaving 6 bases not matched to a gene.

This clone was counted a single time. The rearrangement uses TRBV5-1 and TRBJ2-3; the match to TRBD1 covers 9 bases. J gave up 0 bases and V 1 base, and 6 bases lay outside the gene matches. Germline V lookup: CDR1 SGHRS, CDR2 YFSETQ. The CDR3 is 17 amino acids. CDR3: CASSLPRGQGSTDTQYF. The CDR3 coding sequence is TGCGCCAGCAGCTTGCCCCGGGGACAGGGTAGCACAGATACGCAGTATTTT.

This chain joins TRBV4-1 and TRBJ1-5; the D gene is possibly TRBD1 (5 bases). The CDR3 totals 17 residues. In germline, CDR1 is MGHRA, CDR2 YSYEKL. V lost 1 base and J lost 3, with 16 bases in between. Written as DNA, the CDR3 is TGCGCCAGCAGCCAAGGAAACCGGGACGCCCTCAATCAGCCCCAGCATTTT. Protein: CASSQGNRDALNQPQHF.

This chain links TRBV18 with TRBJ2-7; 12 bases fit TRBD2. Germline V gives CDR1 KGHSH, CDR2 LQKENI. The CDR3 has 14 residues. Losses at the gene ends were 3 bases for V and 7 bases for J; bases not matched to a gene: 4. CDR3 bases: TGTGCCAGCTCACCCCTAGCGGGAGGGTTGGAGCAGTACTTC. It encodes CASSPLAGGLEQYF.

V and J are TRBV7-2 and TRBJ1-5; D ambiguous. Germline V lookup: CDR1 SGHTA, CDR2 FQGNSA. V lost 5 bases and J lost 0, with 8 bases in between. The CDR3 is made up of 14 amino acids. The CDR3 DNA reads TGTGCCAGCAGCAAGGACCCTAGCAATCAGCCCCAGCATTTT. Amino acids: CASSKDPSNQPQHF. The complete variable domain, with remaining parts taken from reference TRBV7-2 and TRBJ1-5, reads GAGVSQSPSNKVTEKGKDVELRCDPISGHTALYWYRQSLGQGLEFLIYFQGNSAPDKSGLPSDRFSAERTGGSVSTLTIQRTQQEDSAVYLCASSKDPSNQPQHFGDGTRLSIL.

This chain joins TRBV11-3 and TRBJ2-5; unclear D gene. This CDR3 is 13 amino acids long. Germline values: CDR1 SGHNT, CDR2 YENEEA. Trimming took off 5 bases at V and 5 bases at J, with 12 bases between the two ends. CDR3 residues: CASSPTALETQYF. CDR3 nucleotides: TGTGCCAGCAGCCCTACTGCGTTGGAGACCCAGTACTTC.

Only one count was recorded for this clone. The gene calls are TRBV6-1 and TRBJ1-2; 9 bases are shared with TRBD1. Trimming took 2 bases from V and 6 from J; bases not matched to a gene: 7. The CDR3 is 15 residues long. In germline, CDR1 is MNHNS, CDR2 SASEGT. In DNA form, the CDR3 reads TGTGCCAGCAGTGAAACTCGGGACAGGGTTCATGGCTACACCTTC. This encodes CASSETRDRVHGYTF.

The gene calls are TRBV2 and TRBJ2-1; D call uncertain. V shed 0 bases and J shed 3 bases, with 9 bases lying between them. This CDR3 has 15 amino acids. CDR1 is SNHLY and CDR2 is FYNNEI in the germline V gene. This CDR3 reads CASSEARLNYNEQFF. The CDR3 coding sequence is TGTGCCAGCAGTGAAGCGAGGCTAAACTACAATGAGCAGTTCTTC.

The chain recombines TRBV7-3 with TRBJ2-2, with 10 bases lining up with TRBD2. V dropped 2 bases and J dropped 1; count of bases not matched to a gene: 10. Germline V gene data show CDR1 as SGHTA and CDR2 as FQGTGA. This CDR3 is 19 amino acids long. CDR3: CASSLFGLAGERNTGELFF. DNA for the CDR3: TGTGCCAGCAGCTTATTTGGGCTAGCGGGAGAGAGGAACACCGGGGAGCTGTTTTTT. The variable domain in full, completed from reference TRBV7-3 and TRBJ2-2, reads GAGVSQTPSNKVTEKGKYVELRCDPISGHTALYWYRQSLGQGPEFLIYFQGTGAADDSGLPNDRFFAVRPEGSVSTLKIQRTERGDSAVYLCASSLFGLAGERNTGELFFGEGSRLTVL.

The genes are TRBV29-1 and TRBJ1-2, with 9 bases matching TRBD1. The CDR3 runs 14 residues. V lost 3 bases, J lost 8 bases, and 10 bases stayed unmatched. In germline, CDR1 is SQVTM, CDR2 ANQGSEA. CDR3 coding DNA: TGCAGCGTTGAGACCTACCGGACAGGGGTAGGCTACACCTTC. It specifies CSVETYRTGVGYTF.

The chain couples TRBV2 to TRBJ1-2; 7 bases are a match to TRBD1. V dropped 10 bases and J dropped 2; count of bases not matched to a gene: 10. This CDR3 is 14 amino acids long. CDR1 is SNHLY, CDR2 FYNNEI, per germline. DNA of the CDR3: TGTGCCATTCCCACGGACAGGCAGAACTATGGCTACACCTTC. Residues: CAIPTDRQNYGYTF. The full variable domain, its missing parts supplied by reference TRBV2 and TRBJ1-2, is EPEVTQTPSHQVTQMGQEVILRCVPISNHLYFYWYRQILGQKVEFLVSFYNNEISEKSEIFDDQFSVERPDGSNFTLKIRSTKLEDSAMYFCAIPTDRQNYGYTFGSGTRLTVV.

This rearrangement joins TRBV19 to TRBJ1-5; D not resolved. The CDR3 covers 13 residues. Germline lookup yields CDR1 LNHDA and CDR2 SQIVND (reference sequence). Deletions cut 3 bases from V and 10 bases from J, with 13 bases between. Here the CDR3 DNA reads TGTGCCAGTAGTATCCCGGACGGGAGCCCCCAGCATTTT. The encoded protein is CASSIPDGSPQHF.

The chain joins TRBV28 to TRBJ2-7, with 7 bases lining up with TRBD2. The CDR3 has 14 amino acids. Per the germline V gene, CDR1 is MDHEN and CDR2 is SYDVKM. The V segment lost 5 bases and the J segment 6 bases; nucleotides outside the gene matches: 10. The CDR3 nucleotides read TGTGCCAGCAGTGGGACGGGGGGTCAACGCGAGCAGTACTTC. Translation gives CASSGTGGQREQYF. The full variable domain, in which reference TRBV28 and TRBJ2-7 provide the parts outside the CDR3, is DVKVTQSSRYLVKRTGEKVFLECVQDMDHENMFWYRQDPGLGLRLIYFSYDVKMKEKGDIPEGYSVSREKKERFSLILESASTNQTSMYLCASSGTGGQREQYFGPGTRLTVT.

The gene calls are TRBV28 and TRBJ2-5; TRBD2 aligns across 7 bases. The ends lost 5 bases at V and 3 bases at J; junction bases unmatched: 9. Germline V gives CDR1 MDHEN, CDR2 SYDVKM. CDR3 length: 15 amino acids. The CDR3 spells CASSGGGALEETQYF. CDR3 nucleotides: TGTGCCAGCAGTGGGGGGGGAGCCCTCGAAGAGACCCAGTACTTC.

The J gene is TRBJ2-7, the V gene TRBV7-2; 12 positions match TRBD2. The junction had 3 bases not matched to a gene; V was cut back by 3 bases and J by 0 bases. This CDR3 spans 16 amino acids. The germline V gene encodes CDR1 SGHTA and CDR2 FQGNSA. The CDR3 spells CASSLTTSGSSYEQYF. The CDR3 DNA reads as TGTGCCAGCAGCTTGACGACTAGCGGGAGCTCCTACGAGCAGTACTTC.

J is TRBJ2-7 and V is TRBV5-1; possibly TRBD1 for D (7 bases). The CDR3 runs 15 residues. Germline CDR1 reads SGHRS; CDR2 reads YFSETQ. With 4 bases removed from V and 2 bases from J, the gap between germline ends came to 16 bases. The CDR3 DNA reads TGCGCCAGCAGCGAACGACAGGGAGGTCCCTACGAGCAGTACTTC. Translating gives CASSERQGGPYEQYF.